This entry lists 30 T cell receptor beta chains sequenced from one sample in a study of control samples from healthy donors and cancer patients. Some clones are missing from TCRdb's copy, which holds only in-frame ones; the method was immunoSEQ multiplex PCR. The sample yields 90,000 or so clones, 85% to 90% seen once. The material sequenced was blood. Every receptor here comes from a woman aged 55 to 70 in good health.

This chain uses TRBV4-1 with TRBJ1-6, with a weak D call TRBD1 (6 bases). V lost 2 bases and J lost 10, with 15 bases in between. Germline-derived CDR1 and CDR2 are MGHRA and YSYEKL. The CDR3 runs 15 residues. In DNA form, the CDR3 reads TGCGCCAGCAGCCAAAGGTCGGGGGGCCGGTCACCCCTCCACTTT. Protein: CASSQRSGGRSPLHF.

This clone has more than one count but fewer than ten. The chain links TRBV7-3 to TRBJ2-7; D is unclear. The CDR3 contains 17 residues. V was shortened by 2 bases and J by 4 bases, with 21 bases between the two germline ends. Germline V gives CDR1 SGHTA, CDR2 FQGTGA. The chain's CDR3 is CASSLYLGVGLPYEQYF. CDR3 nucleotides: TGTGCCAGCAGCTTATATTTGGGTGTAGGGCTTCCATACGAGCAGTACTTC.

This rearrangement joins TRBV15 to TRBJ1-1; D not certain. The CDR3 covers 14 residues. Germline CDR1 LNHNV, CDR2 YYDKDF (reference sequence). V was trimmed by 2 bases and J by 1 base, leaving 8 bases between them. CDR3 nucleotide sequence: TGTGCCACCAGCAGACCCGGGAGGAACACTGAAGCTTTCTTT. This codes for CATSRPGRNTEAFF.

The chain uses TRBV18 and TRBJ1-3; a weak D match, TRBD1 (5 bases). V lost 6 bases, J lost 1 base, and 7 bases lay in between. The germline V gene has CDR1 KGHSH and CDR2 LQKENI. The CDR3 loop spans 13 amino acids. Written as DNA, the CDR3 is TGTGCCAGCTCCAGGGAATCTGGAAACACCATATATTTT. It specifies CASSRESGNTIYF.

Points on this clone: This same CDR3 is encoded by further DNA sequences in the sample. The CDR3 region has the DNA TGCAGCGTTGAAGGGCAGGGGGCGGGTGGCTACACCTTC. This translates into CSVEGQGAGGYTF. The chain is built from TRBV29-1 and TRBJ1-2; 8 bases are shared with TRBD1. Germline V gene data show CDR1 as SQVTM and CDR2 as ANQGSEA. V trimming: 1 base; J trimming: 7 bases; junction bases outside the gene matches: 5. CDR3 length: 13 amino acids.

The chain recombines TRBV12-5 with TRBJ2-7, with D perhaps matching TRBD1 (6 bases). Germline assignment: CDR1 LGHNT and CDR2 FRNRAP. This CDR3 contains 15 residues. The ends were cut back, 3 bases at V and 5 bases at J, with 17 bases in the middle. DNA for the CDR3: TGTGCTAGTGGTTTTTCAGGGGATTTCATGGACGAGCAGTACTTC. This sequence encodes CASGFSGDFMDEQYF.

The rearrangement links TRBV18 to TRBJ2-1; the match to TRBD1 covers 8 bases. Germline-derived CDR1 and CDR2 are KGHSH and LQKENI. V was pared by 4 bases and J by 6 bases, with 5 bases of the junction left unmatched. The CDR3 is made up of 14 amino acids. The CDR3 DNA is TGTGCCAGCTCACTGAACAGGGGGGTCAATGAGCAGTTCTTC. Protein sequence: CASSLNRGVNEQFF.

The chain employs TRBV5-1 and TRBJ1-2, with 7 bases identical to TRBD1. After removal of 4 bases from V and 3 bases from J, the junction contained 12 bases not matched to a gene. Per the germline V gene, CDR1 is SGHRS and CDR2 is YFSETQ. The length of the CDR3 is 16 residues. CDR3 sequence: CASSPAPGTVYYGYTF. The CDR3 region has the DNA TGCGCCAGCAGCCCAGCCCCCGGGACAGTATACTATGGCTACACCTTC. The full variable domain, in which reference TRBV5-1 and TRBJ1-2 provide the parts outside the CDR3, is KAGVTQTPRYLIKTRGQQVTLSCSPISGHRSVSWYQQTPGQGLQFLFEYFSETQRNKGNFPGRFSGRQFSNSRSEMNVSTLELGDSALYLCASSPAPGTVYYGYTFGSGTRLTVV.

The chain is built from TRBV9 and TRBJ2-7; the match to TRBD1 covers 8 bases. The CDR3 consists of 14 residues. With V trimmed by 0 bases and J by 5 bases, 4 bases remained unmatched. The germline V gene has CDR1 SGDLS and CDR2 YYNGEE. The CDR3 DNA reads as TGTGCCAGCAGCGTAGAGGACAGGGTCCACGAGCAGTACTTC. Amino acids: CASSVEDRVHEQYF.

V gene TRBV30 combines with J gene TRBJ1-3; D gene ambiguous. This CDR3 has 15 residues. Germline-derived CDR1 and CDR2 are GTSNPN and SVGIG (reference sequence). Trimming left V 0 bases short and J 4 bases short, with 13 bases between. CDR3 in DNA: TGTGCCTGGAGTGTCCTCCCTGTGGGCGGAAACACCATATATTTT. This sequence encodes CAWSVLPVGGNTIYF.

This sequence joins TRBV11-3 and TRBJ2-5; no definite D call. This CDR3 contains 12 residues. Germline values: CDR1 SGHNT, CDR2 YENEEA. V was cut by 4 bases and J by 7 bases, with 10 bases left in between. The CDR3 DNA reads TGTGCCAGCAGCTCTCGAGTGGGGACCCAGTACTTC. Its protein is CASSSRVGTQYF.

This rearrangement joins TRBV5-1 to TRBJ2-2; D possibly corresponds to TRBD1 (5 bases). Trimming removed 0 bases at V and 4 bases at J, with 10 bases between. The length of the CDR3 is 15 residues. The germline gives CDR1 SGHRS, CDR2 YFSETQ. The CDR3, as DNA: TGCGCCAGCAGCTTGGCACAGGCCTCCACCGGGGAGCTGTTTTTT. It translates to CASSLAQASTGELFF.

This sequence joins TRBV10-3 and TRBJ2-7, with D possibly TRBD1 on 7 matching bases. The germline V gene encodes CDR1 ENHRY and CDR2 SYGVKD. The CDR3 contains 13 residues. V was shortened by 7 bases and J by 6 bases, with 16 bases between the two germline ends. DNA for the CDR3: TGTGCCATCACTGGATTGCAGGGGGGCGAGCAGTACTTC. Translating it yields CAITGLQGGEQYF.

This chain links TRBV12-3 or TRBV12-4 with TRBJ1-5; TRBD1 is a possible D gene (5 bases). Deletions cut 6 bases from V and 6 bases from J, with 12 bases between. The CDR3 consists of 13 residues. The DNA of the CDR3 is TGTGCCAGCAGGGGGGAAACGGGTCAGCCCCAGCATTTT. It encodes CASRGETGQPQHF.

The chain uses TRBV30 and TRBJ1-5; 8 positions match TRBD1. There are 14 residues in the CDR3. The trim removed 3 bases at V and 7 bases at J, leaving 8 bases unmatched. From germline, CDR1 is GTSNPN and CDR2 SVGIG (reference sequence). The CDR3 nucleotides read TGTGCCTGGAGCTCGCAGGGGGCCAACCAGCCCCAGCATTTT. Its translation: CAWSSQGANQPQHF.

This chain connects TRBV5-1 to TRBJ1-2, with TRBD1 as a possible D gene (6 bases). With 7 bases removed from V and 5 bases from J, the gap between germline ends came to 24 bases. This CDR3 contains 16 residues. Germline V gene lookup returns CDR1 SGHRS and CDR2 YFSETQ. The CDR3 region has the DNA TGCGCCAGCCAGCGAGTTTTGGGGGGCACTCCTTATGGCTACACCTTC. Its protein product is CASQRVLGGTPYGYTF.

DNA of the CDR3: TGTGCCAGTACCTCCATCGCCGGGGCGGGGGGCTACACCTTC. This sequence encodes CASTSIAGAGGYTF. The V call is TRBV19, the J call TRBJ1-2, with a weak D call TRBD1 (5 bases). Trimming took 7 bases from V and 8 from J, leaving 20 bases between them. In germline, CDR1 is LNHDA, CDR2 SQIVND (reference sequence). This CDR3 has 14 amino acids. Filled out from reference TRBV19 and TRBJ1-2, the complete variable domain reads DGGITQSPKYLFRKEGQNVTLSCEQNLNHDAMYWYRQDPGQGLRLIYYSQIVNDFQKGDIAEGYSVSREKKESFPLTVTSAQKNPTAFYLCASTSIAGAGGYTFGSGTRLTVV.

The CDR3, as DNA: TGTGCCACCAGCCCCTGGGGAGGATGGGATCAGCCCCAGCATTTT. Translating it yields CATSPWGGWDQPQHF. The V gene is TRBV15, the J gene TRBJ1-5; no clear D. Trimming removed 5 bases from V and 5 bases from J, with 16 bases in between. The CDR3 has 15 residues. From germline, CDR1 is LNHNV and CDR2 YYDKDF (reference sequence).

This sequence joins TRBV11-2 and TRBJ1-6; maybe TRBD1 (5 bases). Looked up from germline, CDR1 is SGHAT and CDR2 is FQNNGV. The CDR3 consists of 16 residues. With 2 bases removed from V and 1 base from J, the gap between germline ends came to 9 bases. Here the CDR3 DNA reads TGTGCCAGCAGCTTACTAACAGGTTCCTATAATTCACCCCTCCACTTT. This sequence encodes CASSLLTGSYNSPLHF.

In regard to this clone: One end of the junction is discordant with germline, which a read error may explain. This sequence joins TRBV7-7 and TRBJ2-5, with TRBD1 identical over 9 bases. The germline gives CDR1 SSHAT, CDR2 FNYEAQ (reference sequence). There are 15 residues in the CDR3. This chain's CDR3 is CASSLGTGGSGTQYF. DNA of the CDR3: TGTGCTAGCAGCTTAGGTACAGGGGGCAGCGGGACCCAGTACTTC.

This clone was seen a few times. The junction departs from germline at one end; a sequencing error may be responsible. The chain employs TRBV7-7 and TRBJ1-6, with 12 bases fitting TRBD1. Germline V gene data show CDR1 as SSHAT and CDR2 as FNYEAQ (reference sequence). This CDR3 contains 22 residues. The CDR3 region is CASSYLQKTLRDRGLGNSPLHF. The CDR3 DNA is TGTGCTAGCAGCTACTTACAAAAAACCCTTCGGGACAGGGGGCTGGGTAATTCACCCCTCCACTTT.

This rearrangement joins TRBV12-5 to TRBJ2-1; TRBD1 matches at 8 bases. Looked up from germline, CDR1 is LGHNT and CDR2 is FRNRAP. The CDR3 totals 15 residues. Unmatched junction bases numbered 3, after V lost 4 bases and J lost 1 base. The CDR3 DNA sequence: TGTGCTAGTGGTTCCAGACAGGGGTCCTACAATGAGCAGTTCTTC. Translating gives CASGSRQGSYNEQFF.

This clone was counted once. V and J are TRBV6-5 and TRBJ2-2; D not resolved. Trimming removed 7 bases from V and 5 bases from J, with 8 bases in between. There are 12 residues in the CDR3. In germline, CDR1 is MNHEY, CDR2 SVGAGI. The CDR3 coding sequence is TGTGCCAGCATTTTTGAAACCGGGGAGCTGTTTTTT. Protein product: CASIFETGELFF.

This clone was found a few times. V and J are TRBV14 and TRBJ2-1, with 10 bases fitting TRBD2. The germline CDR1 and CDR2 sequences are SGHDN and FVKESK. CDR3 length: 17 residues. The J segment lost 0 bases and the V segment lost 2 bases, leaving 4 bases of the junction unmatched. The CDR3 sequence is CASSQTSGASSYNEQFF. The CDR3 nucleotides are TGTGCCAGCAGCCAAACTAGCGGGGCTAGCTCCTACAATGAGCAGTTCTTC.

This chain uses TRBV7-3 with TRBJ1-1, with D perhaps matching TRBD1 (5 bases). This CDR3 region has 16 residues. Germline V gene lookup returns CDR1 SGHTA and CDR2 FQGTGA. Trimming left V 2 bases short and J 0 bases short, with 13 bases between. In DNA form, the CDR3 reads TGTGCCAGCAGCTTACTCCCGGGACCGCTGAACACTGAAGCTTTCTTT. Translating it yields CASSLLPGPLNTEAFF.

V usage is TRBV2 and J usage is TRBJ2-5; perhaps TRBD2 as D (5 bases). V was pared by 6 bases and J by 5 bases, with 16 bases between. The CDR3 runs to 14 residues. Germline values: CDR1 SNHLY, CDR2 FYNNEI. The DNA of the CDR3 is TGTGCCAGCAGAGAGGACCCTACTAGGGAGACCCAGTACTTC. It codes for CASREDPTRETQYF. The full variable domain, completed using reference TRBV2 and TRBJ2-5, is EPEVTQTPSHQVTQMGQEVILRCVPISNHLYFYWYRQILGQKVEFLVSFYNNEISEKSEIFDDQFSVERPDGSNFTLKIRSTKLEDSAMYFCASREDPTRETQYFGPGTRLLVL.

The chain is built from TRBV5-1 and TRBJ1-1, with TRBD1 identical over 10 bases. CDR1 is SGHRS and CDR2 is YFSETQ in the germline V gene. This CDR3 has 14 amino acids. V shed 4 bases and J 10 bases; nucleotides not matched to a gene: 10. CDR3 amino acids: CASSIGTGEASAFF. The CDR3 DNA reads as TGCGCCAGCAGCATAGGGACAGGGGAGGCTTCAGCTTTCTTT. The full variable domain, completed using reference TRBV5-1 and TRBJ1-1, is KAGVTQTPRYLIKTRGQQVTLSCSPISGHRSVSWYQQTPGQGLQFLFEYFSETQRNKGNFPGRFSGRQFSNSRSEMNVSTLELGDSALYLCASSIGTGEASAFFGQGTRLTVV.

The chain recombines TRBV5-1 with TRBJ1-2; no clear D. Germline-derived CDR1 and CDR2 are SGHRS and YFSETQ. The CDR3 totals 17 residues. Trimming took 4 bases from V and 0 from J, leaving 19 bases between them. This CDR3 reads CASSPDGNYGANYGYTF. CDR3 in DNA: TGCGCCAGCAGCCCGGACGGCAATTATGGAGCTAACTATGGCTACACCTTC. Variable domain in full (rest from reference TRBV5-1 and TRBJ1-2): KAGVTQTPRYLIKTRGQQVTLSCSPISGHRSVSWYQQTPGQGLQFLFEYFSETQRNKGNFPGRFSGRQFSNSRSEMNVSTLELGDSALYLCASSPDGNYGANYGYTFGSGTRLTVV.

The V gene is TRBV29-1, the J gene TRBJ1-2, with 10 bases fitting TRBD1. This CDR3 region has 16 residues. The junction had 8 bases not matched to a gene; V was cut back by 2 bases and J by 2 bases. Germline CDR1 SQVTM, CDR2 ANQGSEA. The DNA of the CDR3 is TGCAGCGTTGAACCTATGGGACAGGGGAGGAACTATGGCTACACCTTC. It translates to CSVEPMGQGRNYGYTF.

The chain uses TRBV4-2 and TRBJ2-7, with a possible D match to TRBD2 (6 bases). This CDR3 has 18 residues. Trimming shortened V by 1 base and J by 0 bases, and 19 bases separated the two germline ends. Germline V gives CDR1 LGHNA, CDR2 YNFKEQ. Here the CDR3 DNA reads TGTGCCAGCAGCCAAGGCCGGCCTCGCGGGAACTACTCCTACGAGCAGTACTTC. Translation gives CASSQGRPRGNYSYEQYF.